This entry concerns a single T cell receptor (beta chain). Its antigen is undetermined. These data originate in a study of Ad26.COV2.S vaccination and SARS-CoV-2 variants. General study results and limits: There was a possibility that the TCR breadth and depth analyses underestimated total T cell responses.

Clones were read by immunoSEQ multiplex PCR, and TCRdb kept only the in-frame ones, dropping some. Found here are roughly 320,000 clones, about 82% of them singletons; the top ten hold 1.9%. Treatment denoted: 15 to 20 received Ad26.COV2.S at low or high dose, single or two shots; a few received placebo; per-sample allocation not given. All samples were drawn on day 63, counting from the first vaccine or placebo injection. V shed 4 bases, J shed 5 bases, and the junction held 7 bases outside the gene matches. This CDR3 comprises 14 residues. The germline gives CDR1 LGHDT, CDR2 YNNKEL (reference sequence).

The chain recombines TRBV3-1 (or the pseudogene TRBV3-2) with TRBJ1-1; TRBD1 matches 7 bases. The clonotype originates from a person aged 18-60 years who received the Ad26.COV2.S COVID-19 vaccine or a placebo. Sequenced material: peripheral blood, taken in a trial of Ad26.COV2.S vaccine versus placebo. The DNA of the CDR3 is TGTGCCAGCAGCCCCGGGACAGCGGCAACTGAAGCTTTCTTT. Protein product: CASSPGTAATEAFF.